The 20 T cell receptor beta chains given below trace back to one sample, sequenced in a study of blood T cell repertoires in COVID-19. Sequencing used immunoSEQ multiplex PCR; TCRdb keeps in-frame clones, though not all of them. In the table there are 130,000 to 150,000 clones, roughly 90% of which are singletons. The specimen was peripheral blood. These receptors were collected from a human donor in a cohort sampled during active COVID-19.

This chain links TRBV28 with TRBJ1-2; TRBD1 might be the D (6 bases). This CDR3 region has 11 residues. CDR1 and CDR2 from the germline V gene are MDHEN and SYDVKM. Trimming cost V 8 bases and J 8 bases, with 12 bases left between them. The CDR3 coding sequence is TGTGCCAGCGGGACACGTGGAGGCTACACCTTC. Amino acid sequence: CASGTRGGYTF.

The V and J genes are TRBV6-5 and TRBJ2-7, with D possibly being TRBD1 (5 bases). Trimming took off 5 bases at V and 10 bases at J, with 18 bases between the two ends. In germline, CDR1 is MNHEY, CDR2 SVGAGI. This CDR3 spans 13 amino acids. CDR3 bases: TGTGCCAGCAGTAATCGGAAACAGGCCGGACAGTACTTC. This sequence encodes CASSNRKQAGQYF.

The chain recombines TRBV2 with TRBJ2-2, with D possibly matching TRBD1 (5 bases). The V end was cut by 4 bases, the J end by 0 bases, with 12 bases between. Germline values: CDR1 SNHLY, CDR2 FYNNEI. This CDR3 region has 16 residues. The CDR3 nucleotides read TGTGCCAGCAGTGTCGTCAGGGCCACGAACACCGGGGAGCTGTTTTTT. Translating it yields CASSVVRATNTGELFF.

The chain has TRBV7-9 and TRBJ2-3; D not certain. This CDR3 region has 14 residues. The germline V gene encodes CDR1 SEHNR and CDR2 FQNEAQ (reference sequence). V was shortened by 5 bases and J by 0 bases, with 9 bases between the two germline ends. CDR3 DNA sequence: TGTGCCAGCAGCCCCCCCCCTAGCACAGATACGCAGTATTTT. This gives the protein CASSPPPSTDTQYF.

The chain uses TRBV5-1 and TRBJ1-1; 7 bases line up with TRBD1. This CDR3 region has 14 residues. The V segment lost 6 bases and the J segment 4 bases; nucleotides outside the gene matches: 9. Germline V CDR1 and CDR2: SGHRS, YFSETQ. As DNA, the CDR3 is TGCGCCAGCACCATGACAGGGTCCGGCACTGAAGCTTTCTTT. Its translation: CASTMTGSGTEAFF.

The chain carries TRBV6-5 and TRBJ1-1; no clear D. The CDR3 is 15 residues long. The V gene's germline CDR1 is MNHEY and CDR2 SVGAGI. Trimming cost V 2 bases and J 4 bases, with 14 bases left between them. CDR3 DNA: TGTGCCAGCAGTTACGCCCGGGGTTTAGGCACTGAAGCTTTCTTT. Its protein is CASSYARGLGTEAFF.

This clone was detected only once. CDR3 sequence (DNA): TGTGCCAGCAGTTACCCAAGCAGGGGTAAAGAGACCCAGTACTTC. As protein: CASSYPSRGKETQYF. J is TRBJ2-5 and V is TRBV6-2 or TRBV6-3, with D perhaps matching TRBD1 (6 bases). This CDR3 comprises 15 residues. Germline lookup yields CDR1 MNHEY and CDR2 SVGEGT. Trimming shortened V by 2 bases and J by 3 bases, and 13 bases separated the two germline ends.

This chain joins TRBV28 and TRBJ1-1; D call uncertain. CDR3 length equals 14 residues. Germline lookup yields CDR1 MDHEN and CDR2 SYDVKM. Trimming stripped 5 bases from V and 5 bases from J, with 15 bases between. The CDR3 reads CASSEETRSTEAFF. DNA for the CDR3: TGTGCCAGCAGTGAGGAGACCCGTTCAACTGAAGCTTTCTTT.

The chain recombines TRBV9 with TRBJ2-1, with 9 bases matching TRBD1. Per germline, CDR1 SGDLS and CDR2 YYNGEE. Trimming removed 0 bases from V and 7 bases from J; junction bases left unmatched: 11. This CDR3 is 17 amino acids long. The CDR3 loop is CASSVVSDRGGKNEQFF. CDR3 nucleotide sequence: TGTGCCAGCAGCGTAGTATCCGACAGGGGGGGAAAGAATGAGCAGTTCTTC.

The rearrangement joins TRBV4-2 to TRBJ1-1, with D perhaps matching TRBD1 (5 bases). V lost 0 bases to trimming and J lost 0 bases, with 11 bases between them. There are 16 residues in the CDR3. Germline assignment: CDR1 LGHNA and CDR2 YNFKEQ. CDR3 coding DNA: TGTGCCAGCAGCCAAGAGCGGGGGATCTTGAACACTGAAGCTTTCTTT. Protein product: CASSQERGILNTEAFF.

The chain joins TRBV27 to TRBJ2-3; 7 bases are a match to TRBD1. Germline CDR1 MNHEY, CDR2 SMNVEV (reference sequence). Germline trimming cut 4 bases from V and 6 bases from J; bases unmatched to any gene: 7. CDR3 length: 14 amino acids. As DNA, the CDR3 is TGTGCCAGCAGTTCAAGACAGGGTGCTGATACGCAGTATTTT. Protein sequence: CASSSRQGADTQYF.

The chain uses TRBV7-9 and TRBJ1-1, with D unresolved. Trimming shortened V by 8 bases and J by 5 bases, and 18 bases separated the two germline ends. CDR1 and CDR2 from the germline V gene are SEHNR and FQNEAQ (reference sequence). The CDR3 totals 14 residues. The CDR3, as DNA: TGTGCCAGCGCCCCAAACAGATATGATACTGAAGCTTTCTTT. Protein sequence: CASAPNRYDTEAFF.

The count of this clone is one. Here the CDR3 DNA reads TGCGCCAGCAGTGAGTCGTCAGGTTATCTTTGCCAGCCCCAGCATTTT. Translating gives CASSESSGYLCQPQHF. The chain couples TRBV10-1 to TRBJ1-5; D ambiguous. V lost 0 bases and J lost 7, with 16 bases in between. This CDR3 is built from 16 residues. Germline CDR1 and CDR2: WNHNN and SYGVQD (reference sequence).

The gene calls are TRBV19 and TRBJ2-2; tentatively, D is TRBD2 (6 bases). CDR3 length equals 15 residues. Germline CDR1 is LNHDA and CDR2 is SQIVND (reference sequence). The V end was cut by 3 bases, the J end by 3 bases, with 11 bases between. Written as DNA, the CDR3 is TGTGCCAGTAGTATCGGAGGGGTTGACACCGGGGAGCTGTTTTTT. This codes for CASSIGGVDTGELFF.

The rearrangement links TRBV7-2 to TRBJ2-7; TRBD2 aligns across 16 bases. CDR1 and CDR2 from the germline V gene are SGHTA and FQGNSA. The CDR3 consists of 15 residues. Unmatched junction bases numbered 5, after V lost 8 bases and J lost 4 bases. DNA for the CDR3: TGTGCCAGCGGGACTAGCGGGGGGGCCTTGTACGAGCAGTACTTC. Amino acids: CASGTSGGALYEQYF.

The chain carries TRBV28 and TRBJ1-1; 7 nucleotides line up with TRBD1. The CDR3 loop spans 14 amino acids. Losses at the gene ends were 7 bases for V and 6 bases for J; bases not matched to a gene: 11. The germline V gene encodes CDR1 MDHEN and CDR2 SYDVKM. In DNA, the CDR3 is TGTGCCAGCAATAAGGACAGGCCCATGGCTGAAGCTTTCTTT. Translation gives CASNKDRPMAEAFF. The complete variable domain, with remaining parts taken from reference TRBV28 and TRBJ1-1, reads DVKVTQSSRYLVKRTGEKVFLECVQDMDHENMFWYRQDPGLGLRLIYFSYDVKMKEKGDIPEGYSVSREKKERFSLILESASTNQTSMYLCASNKDRPMAEAFFGQGTRLTVV.

This clone appeared once. V usage is TRBV7-6 and J usage is TRBJ1-3; D gene unclear. CDR3 length equals 15 residues. CDR1 is SGHVS and CDR2 is FNYEAQ in the germline V gene. The V end lost 6 bases, the J end lost 0 bases, and 12 bases lay between the germline ends. CDR3 in DNA: TGTGCCAGCAGAGTAAGCGTCCCCTCTGGAAACACCATATATTTT. It is translated as CASRVSVPSGNTIYF.

This chain links TRBV5-1 with TRBJ2-3; D possibly corresponds to TRBD2 (6 bases). The germline V and J ends were trimmed by 4 bases and 5 bases, with 17 bases remaining between them. This CDR3 spans 15 amino acids. CDR1 is SGHRS and CDR2 is YFSETQ in the germline V gene. The CDR3 reads CASSGFPGAVDTQYF. The CDR3 region has the DNA TGCGCCAGCAGCGGTTTTCCGGGAGCGGTAGATACGCAGTATTTT.

The J gene is TRBJ1-2, the V gene TRBV15, with TRBD1 matching 7 bases. Trimming cost V 1 base and J 7 bases; bases outside gene matches: 6. Looked up from germline, CDR1 is LNHNV and CDR2 is YYDKDF (reference sequence). The CDR3 runs 14 residues. The CDR3 region is CATSRGEGAGGYTF. The CDR3 region has the DNA TGTGCCACCAGCAGAGGAGAGGGGGCTGGTGGCTACACCTTC.

The chain carries TRBV7-3 and TRBJ2-5; perhaps TRBD2 as D (6 bases). The CDR3 is made up of 13 amino acids. Trimming shortened V by 8 bases and J by 2 bases, and 12 bases separated the two germline ends. Per germline, CDR1 SGHTA and CDR2 FQGTGA. CDR3 DNA sequence: TGTGCCAGCTCTCAAGGGACTCAAGAGACCCAGTACTTC. Amino acids: CASSQGTQETQYF.